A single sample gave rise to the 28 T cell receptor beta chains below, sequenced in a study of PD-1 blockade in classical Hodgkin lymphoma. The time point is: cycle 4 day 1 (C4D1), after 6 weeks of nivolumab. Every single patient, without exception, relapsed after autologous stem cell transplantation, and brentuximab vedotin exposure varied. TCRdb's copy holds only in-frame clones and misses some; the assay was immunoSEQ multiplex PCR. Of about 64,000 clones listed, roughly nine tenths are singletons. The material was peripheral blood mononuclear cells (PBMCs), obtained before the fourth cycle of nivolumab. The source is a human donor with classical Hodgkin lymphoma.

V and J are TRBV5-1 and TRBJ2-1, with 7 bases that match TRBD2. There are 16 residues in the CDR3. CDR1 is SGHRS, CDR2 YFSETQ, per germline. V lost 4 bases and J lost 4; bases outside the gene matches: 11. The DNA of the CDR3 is TGCGCCAGCAGCCCCACATCCGGGACTAAATACAATGAGCAGTTCTTC. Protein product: CASSPTSGTKYNEQFF.

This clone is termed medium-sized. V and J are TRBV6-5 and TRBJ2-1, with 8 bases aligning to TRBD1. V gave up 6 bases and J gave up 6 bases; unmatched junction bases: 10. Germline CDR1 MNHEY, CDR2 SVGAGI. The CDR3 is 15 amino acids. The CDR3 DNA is TGTGCCAGCAGCCTTTCCAGGGGGCTTCTCAATGAGCAGTTCTTC. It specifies CASSLSRGLLNEQFF.

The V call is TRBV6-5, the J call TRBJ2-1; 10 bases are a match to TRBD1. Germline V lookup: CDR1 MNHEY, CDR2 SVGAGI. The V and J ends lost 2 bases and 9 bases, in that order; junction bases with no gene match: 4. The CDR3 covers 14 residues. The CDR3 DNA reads TGTGCCAGCAGTTACGCGGACAGGGGGGGTGAGCAGTTCTTC. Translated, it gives CASSYADRGGEQFF.

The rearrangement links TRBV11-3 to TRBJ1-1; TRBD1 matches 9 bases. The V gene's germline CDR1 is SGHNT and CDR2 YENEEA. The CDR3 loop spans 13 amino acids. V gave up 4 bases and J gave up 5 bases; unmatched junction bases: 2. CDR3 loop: CASSWTGETEAFF. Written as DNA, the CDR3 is TGTGCCAGCAGCTGGACAGGGGAGACTGAAGCTTTCTTT.

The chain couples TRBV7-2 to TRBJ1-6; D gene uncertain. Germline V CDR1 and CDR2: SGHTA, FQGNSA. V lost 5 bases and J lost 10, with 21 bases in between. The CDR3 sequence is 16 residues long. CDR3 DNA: TGTGCCAGCAGCCTAGAACCTGGGCTGGGCAACTCACCCCTCCACTTT. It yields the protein CASSLEPGLGNSPLHF.

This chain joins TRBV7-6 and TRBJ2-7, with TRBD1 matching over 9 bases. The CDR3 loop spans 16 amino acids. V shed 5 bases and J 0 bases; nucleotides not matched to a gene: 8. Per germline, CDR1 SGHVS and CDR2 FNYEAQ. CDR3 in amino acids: CASSPRTGDRSYEQYF. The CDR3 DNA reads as TGTGCCAGCAGCCCCCGGACAGGGGATCGCTCCTACGAGCAGTACTTC.

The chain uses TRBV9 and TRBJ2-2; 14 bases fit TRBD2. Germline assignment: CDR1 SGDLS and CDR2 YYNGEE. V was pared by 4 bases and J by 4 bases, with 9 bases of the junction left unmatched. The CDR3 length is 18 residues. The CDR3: CASSPIGGLAGVTGELFF. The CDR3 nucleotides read TGTGCCAGCAGCCCAATTGGGGGACTAGCGGGGGTCACCGGGGAGCTGTTTTTT.

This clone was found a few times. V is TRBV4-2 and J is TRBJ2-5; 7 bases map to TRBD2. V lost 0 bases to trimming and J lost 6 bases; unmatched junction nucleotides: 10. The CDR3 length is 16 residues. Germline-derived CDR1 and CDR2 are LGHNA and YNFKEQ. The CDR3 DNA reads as TGTGCCAGCAGCCAAGAATGGAGCGGGGTGGAAAAGACCCAGTACTTC. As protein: CASSQEWSGVEKTQYF.

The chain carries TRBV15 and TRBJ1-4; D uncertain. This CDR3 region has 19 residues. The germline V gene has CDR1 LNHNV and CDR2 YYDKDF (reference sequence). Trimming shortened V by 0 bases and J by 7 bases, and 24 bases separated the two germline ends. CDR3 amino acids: CATSREQLTVSPWGEKLFF. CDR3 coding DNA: TGTGCCACCAGCAGAGAACAACTAACCGTCAGCCCCTGGGGTGAAAAACTGTTTTTT.

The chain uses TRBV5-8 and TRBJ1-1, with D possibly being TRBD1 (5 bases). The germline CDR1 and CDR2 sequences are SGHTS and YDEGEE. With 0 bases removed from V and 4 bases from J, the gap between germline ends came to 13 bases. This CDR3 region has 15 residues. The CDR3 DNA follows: TGTGCCAGCAGCTTGGTATTGGGGGTCGTCACTGAAGCTTTCTTT. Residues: CASSLVLGVVTEAFF.

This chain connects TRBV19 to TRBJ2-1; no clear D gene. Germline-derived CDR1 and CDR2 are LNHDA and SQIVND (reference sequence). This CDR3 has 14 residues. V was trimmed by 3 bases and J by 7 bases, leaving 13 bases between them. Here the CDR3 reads CASSMSENLNEQFF. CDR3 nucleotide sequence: TGTGCCAGTAGTATGTCGGAAAACCTGAATGAGCAGTTCTTC. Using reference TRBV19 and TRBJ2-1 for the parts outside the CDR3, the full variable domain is DGGITQSPKYLFRKEGQNVTLSCEQNLNHDAMYWYRQDPGQGLRLIYYSQIVNDFQKGDIAEGYSVSREKKESFPLTVTSAQKNPTAFYLCASSMSENLNEQFFGPGTRLTVL.

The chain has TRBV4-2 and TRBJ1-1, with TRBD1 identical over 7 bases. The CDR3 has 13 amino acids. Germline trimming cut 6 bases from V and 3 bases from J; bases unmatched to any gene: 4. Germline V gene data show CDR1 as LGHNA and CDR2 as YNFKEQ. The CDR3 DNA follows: TGTGCCAGCAGTCACGACAGGGACACTGAAGCTTTCTTT. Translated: CASSHDRDTEAFF.

DNA for the CDR3: TGTGCCAGCAGTTACTCCGCAGGGGTGGAACAGCCCCAGCATTTT. It specifies CASSYSAGVEQPQHF. This rearrangement joins TRBV6-5 to TRBJ1-5, with D perhaps matching TRBD1 (6 bases). The CDR3 runs 15 residues. The V and J ends lost 0 bases and 7 bases respectively, with 13 bases between them. Germline V gives CDR1 MNHEY, CDR2 SVGAGI.

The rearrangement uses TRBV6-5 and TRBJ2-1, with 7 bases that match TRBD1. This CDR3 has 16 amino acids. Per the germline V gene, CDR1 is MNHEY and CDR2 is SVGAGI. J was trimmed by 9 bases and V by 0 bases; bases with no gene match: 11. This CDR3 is CASSYSSTGRVIEQFF. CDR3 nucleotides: TGTGCCAGCAGTTACTCCTCGACAGGGCGGGTAATTGAGCAGTTCTTC.

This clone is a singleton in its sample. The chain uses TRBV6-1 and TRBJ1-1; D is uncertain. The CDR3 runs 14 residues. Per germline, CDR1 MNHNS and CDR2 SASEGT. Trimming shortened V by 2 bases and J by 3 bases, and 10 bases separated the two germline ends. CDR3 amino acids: CASSEWRGDTEAFF. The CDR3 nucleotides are TGTGCCAGCAGTGAATGGAGAGGCGACACTGAAGCTTTCTTT.

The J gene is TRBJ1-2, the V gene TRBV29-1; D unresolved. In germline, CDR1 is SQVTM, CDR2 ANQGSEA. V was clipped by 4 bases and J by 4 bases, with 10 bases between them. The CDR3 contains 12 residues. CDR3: CSVVFPPYGYTF. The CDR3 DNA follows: TGCAGCGTTGTTTTCCCCCCCTATGGCTACACCTTC.

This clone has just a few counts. CDR3 DNA: TGTGCCAGCAGCTTAGGGGGGTTGAATGTCGGCTACACCTTC. It translates to CASSLGGLNVGYTF. This chain links TRBV7-9 with TRBJ1-2; maybe TRBD1 (5 bases). Germline assignment: CDR1 SEHNR and CDR2 FQNEAQ (reference sequence). This CDR3 has 14 amino acids. V lost 1 base to trimming and J lost 8 bases, with 14 bases between them.

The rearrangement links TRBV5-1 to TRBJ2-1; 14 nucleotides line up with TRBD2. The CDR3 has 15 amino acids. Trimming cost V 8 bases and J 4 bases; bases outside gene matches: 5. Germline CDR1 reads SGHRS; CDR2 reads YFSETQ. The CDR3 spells CASLGTSGGYNEQFF. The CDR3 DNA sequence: TGCGCCAGTCTAGGGACTAGCGGGGGATACAATGAGCAGTTCTTC.

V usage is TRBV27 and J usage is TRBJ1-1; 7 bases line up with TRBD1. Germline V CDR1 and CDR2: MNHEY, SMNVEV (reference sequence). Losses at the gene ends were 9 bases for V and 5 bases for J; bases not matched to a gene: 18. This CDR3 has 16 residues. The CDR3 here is CASRHSSGGARTEAFF. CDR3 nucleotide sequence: TGTGCCAGTCGTCACAGTTCAGGGGGGGCGCGGACTGAAGCTTTCTTT.

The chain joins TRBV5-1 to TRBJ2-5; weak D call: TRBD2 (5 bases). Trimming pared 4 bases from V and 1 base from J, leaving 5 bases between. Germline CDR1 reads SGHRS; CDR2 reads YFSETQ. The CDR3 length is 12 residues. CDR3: CASSGSQETQYF. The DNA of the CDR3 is TGCGCCAGCAGCGGGAGCCAAGAGACCCAGTACTTC.

CDR3 region: CASRRLAGGRTYNEQFF. In DNA form, the CDR3 reads TGTGCCAGCAGACGACTAGCGGGGGGGCGCACCTACAATGAGCAGTTCTTC. The gene calls are TRBV5-6 and TRBJ2-1, with TRBD2 matching over 14 bases. The CDR3 is 17 amino acids. Germline loops: CDR1 SGHDT, CDR2 YYEEEE. Trimming removed 5 bases from V and 2 bases from J; junction bases left unmatched: 6.

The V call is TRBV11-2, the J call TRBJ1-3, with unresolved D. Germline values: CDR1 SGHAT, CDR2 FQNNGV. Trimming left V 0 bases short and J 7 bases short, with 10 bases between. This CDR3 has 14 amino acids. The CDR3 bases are TGTGCCAGCAGCTTAGAACCCCCGGGGAACACCATATATTTT. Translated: CASSLEPPGNTIYF.

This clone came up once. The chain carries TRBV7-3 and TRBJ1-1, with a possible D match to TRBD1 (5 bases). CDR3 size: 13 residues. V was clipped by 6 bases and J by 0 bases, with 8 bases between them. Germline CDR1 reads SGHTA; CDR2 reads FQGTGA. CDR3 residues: CASSTGLNTEAFF. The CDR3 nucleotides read TGTGCCAGCAGTACAGGTCTGAACACTGAAGCTTTCTTT.

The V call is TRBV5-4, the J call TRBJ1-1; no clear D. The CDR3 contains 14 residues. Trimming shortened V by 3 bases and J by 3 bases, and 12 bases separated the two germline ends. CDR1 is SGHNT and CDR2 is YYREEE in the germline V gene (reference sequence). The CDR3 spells CASSSYTKDTEAFF. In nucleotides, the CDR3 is TGTGCCAGCAGCTCCTATACGAAGGACACTGAAGCTTTCTTT.

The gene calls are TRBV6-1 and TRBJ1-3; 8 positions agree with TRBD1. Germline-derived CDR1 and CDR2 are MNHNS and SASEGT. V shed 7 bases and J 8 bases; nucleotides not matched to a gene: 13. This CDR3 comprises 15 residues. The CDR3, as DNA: TGTGCCAGCACCTCCGGGACAGGCATCGAAGACACCATATATTTT. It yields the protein CASTSGTGIEDTIYF.

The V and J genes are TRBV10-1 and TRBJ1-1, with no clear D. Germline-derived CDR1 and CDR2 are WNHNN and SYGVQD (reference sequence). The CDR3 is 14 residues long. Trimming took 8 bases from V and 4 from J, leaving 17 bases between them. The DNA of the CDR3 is TGCGCCAGCGCGCGAAGTATGTCGAGCACTGAAGCTTTCTTT. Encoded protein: CASARSMSSTEAFF.

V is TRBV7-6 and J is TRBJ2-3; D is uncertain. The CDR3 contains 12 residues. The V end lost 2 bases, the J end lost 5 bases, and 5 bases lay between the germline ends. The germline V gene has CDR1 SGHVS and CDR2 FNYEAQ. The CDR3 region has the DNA TGTGCCAGCAGCTTATGGCGAGATACGCAGTATTTT. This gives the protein CASSLWRDTQYF.

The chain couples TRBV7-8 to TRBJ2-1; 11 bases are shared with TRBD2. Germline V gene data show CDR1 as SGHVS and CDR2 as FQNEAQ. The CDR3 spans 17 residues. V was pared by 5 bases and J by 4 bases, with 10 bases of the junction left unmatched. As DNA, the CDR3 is TGTGCCAGCAGCGTAAACCAACTAGCGGGGGCTTACAATGAGCAGTTCTTC. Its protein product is CASSVNQLAGAYNEQFF.